The clone carrying this TCR beta chain is categorized as medium-sized. This entry comes from a study of prognosis after radiotherapy for stage I lung cancer. Amplicons of TCR beta CDR3 were generated from genomic DNA by two-round multiplex PCR. Initially, in first-round PCR, primers specific to each TRBV and TRBJ gene were used. One entry per CDR3 protein, called by TCRdb with MiXCR from the multiplex PCR reads. The table records about 12,000 distinct CDR3 sequences, 45% to 60% of them present only once. V lost 5 bases, J lost 0 bases, and 14 bases lay in between. The V gene's germline CDR1 is MNHNS and CDR2 SASEGT. The CDR3 sequence is 16 residues long.

The sample in question was PBMCs, obtained before or after stereotactic body radiation therapy (not recorded which). The genes are TRBV6-1 and TRBJ2-1, with D possibly being TRBD2 (6 bases). This sequence originates from a donor over 45 with non-small cell lung cancer. CDR3: CASSPSDGSSYNEQFF. CDR3 bases: TGTGCCAGCAGTCCCAGTGACGGGAGCTCCTACAATGAGCAGTTCTTC.